This T cell receptor (beta chain) was profiled in a study of blood T cell repertoires in COVID-19. Germline V lookup: CDR1 SNHLY, CDR2 FYNNEI. The length of the CDR3 is 18 residues. V dropped 4 bases and J dropped 5; count of bases not matched to a gene: 20. The table came from immunoSEQ multiplex PCR; TCRdb's copy has only in-frame clones and leaves some out. The table includes 50,000 to 70,000 clones, about 80% detected once. This clone appeared a few times. The TCR comes from a man in his 60s with acute or convalescent COVID-19. The V and J genes are TRBV2 and TRBJ2-7; the match to TRBD2 covers 7 bases. Sequenced input: peripheral blood. The CDR3 loop reads CASSVSGKSNQIIDEQYF. The CDR3 DNA is TGTGCCAGCAGTGTAAGCGGGAAAAGTAATCAAATTATCGACGAGCAGTACTTC.